These 2 T cell receptor beta chains were all obtained from the same sample, sequenced in a study of Ad26.COV2.S vaccination and SARS-CoV-2 variants. TCRdb's table, derived via immunoSEQ multiplex PCR, lists solely in-frame clones and lacks some. In the table there are roughly 400,000 clones, 89% of which are singletons. As for treatment: roughly 20 received Ad26.COV2.S at low or high dose, single or two shots; 5 received placebo; per-sample allocation not given. Each sample was drawn 63 days after the first injection (of vaccine or placebo). The sample in question was peripheral blood, obtained in a trial of Ad26.COV2.S vaccine versus placebo. The origin of the receptors is a person aged 18-60 years who received the Ad26.COV2.S COVID-19 vaccine or a placebo.

Only one count was recorded for this clone. The chain couples TRBV19 to TRBJ2-3; no definite D call. V lost 3 bases and J lost 2, with 9 bases in between. Germline loops: CDR1 LNHDA, CDR2 SQIVND (reference sequence). The CDR3 is 14 amino acids. The CDR3 nucleotides are TGTGCCAGTAGTATCGGAGTAATCACAGATACGCAGTATTTT. It codes for CASSIGVITDTQYF.

As regards this clone: This may arise from a read error, as a much more abundant clone is one base away. Other nucleotide sequences in the sample specify the same CDR3. The chain employs TRBV5-4 and TRBJ2-7; D unclear. Germline CDR1 is SGHNT and CDR2 is YYREEE (reference sequence). This CDR3 has 11 amino acids. Deletions cut 3 bases from V and 0 bases from J, with 1 base between. The CDR3 here is CASSSSYEQYF. The CDR3 DNA reads TGTGCCAGCAGCTCCTCCTACGAGCAGTACTTC.